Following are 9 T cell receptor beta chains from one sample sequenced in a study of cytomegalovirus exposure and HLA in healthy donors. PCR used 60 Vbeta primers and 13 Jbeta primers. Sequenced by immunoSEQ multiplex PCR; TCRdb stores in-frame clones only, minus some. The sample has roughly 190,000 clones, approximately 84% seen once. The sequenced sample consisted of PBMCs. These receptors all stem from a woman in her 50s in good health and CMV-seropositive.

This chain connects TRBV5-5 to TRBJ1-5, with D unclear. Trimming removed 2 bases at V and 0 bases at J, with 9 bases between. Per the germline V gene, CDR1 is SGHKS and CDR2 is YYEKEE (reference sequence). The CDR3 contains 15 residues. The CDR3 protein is CASSFSADSNQPQHF. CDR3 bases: TGTGCCAGCAGCTTCTCGGCGGATAGCAATCAGCCCCAGCATTTT.

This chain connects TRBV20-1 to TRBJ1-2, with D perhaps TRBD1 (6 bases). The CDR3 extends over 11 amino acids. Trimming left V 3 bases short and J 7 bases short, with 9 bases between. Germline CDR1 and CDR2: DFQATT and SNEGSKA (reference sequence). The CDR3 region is CSARGAGGYTF. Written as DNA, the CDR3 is TGCAGTGCTAGGGGGGCTGGTGGCTACACCTTC.

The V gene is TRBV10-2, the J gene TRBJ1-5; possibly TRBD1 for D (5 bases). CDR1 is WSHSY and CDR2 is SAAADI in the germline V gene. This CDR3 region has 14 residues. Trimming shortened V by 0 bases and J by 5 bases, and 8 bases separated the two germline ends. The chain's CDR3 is CASSESGGDQPQHF. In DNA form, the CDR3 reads TGCGCCAGCAGTGAGTCGGGGGGGGATCAGCCCCAGCATTTT.

CDR3 sequence reads: CASALIGQGDLYGYTF. CDR3 nucleotide sequence: TGTGCCAGCGCCCTGATAGGACAGGGGGACCTCTATGGCTACACCTTC. This chain uses TRBV7-9 with TRBJ1-2; 10 bases line up with TRBD1. Germline assignment: CDR1 SEHNR and CDR2 FQNEAQ (reference sequence). V lost 8 bases to trimming and J lost 4 bases; unmatched junction nucleotides: 13. The CDR3 is 16 amino acids.

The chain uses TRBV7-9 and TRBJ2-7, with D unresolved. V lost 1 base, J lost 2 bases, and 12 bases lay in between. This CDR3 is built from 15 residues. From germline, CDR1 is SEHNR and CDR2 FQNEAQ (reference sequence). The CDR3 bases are TGTGCCAGCAGCTTAGTATTGGCAGTCCCCTACGAGCAGTACTTC. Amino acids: CASSLVLAVPYEQYF.

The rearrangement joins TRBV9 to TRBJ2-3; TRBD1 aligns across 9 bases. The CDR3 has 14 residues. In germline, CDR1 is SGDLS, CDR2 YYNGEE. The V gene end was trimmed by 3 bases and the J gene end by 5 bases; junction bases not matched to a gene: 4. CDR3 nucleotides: TGTGCCAGCAGCGGGAACAGGGGGCAAGATACGCAGTATTTT. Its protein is CASSGNRGQDTQYF.

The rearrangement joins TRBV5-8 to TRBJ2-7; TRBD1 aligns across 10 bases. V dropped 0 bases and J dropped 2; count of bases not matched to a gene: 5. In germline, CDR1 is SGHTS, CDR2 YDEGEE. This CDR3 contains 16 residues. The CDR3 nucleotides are TGTGCCAGCAGCTTGGGCTACGGGACAGGGGCCTACGAGCAGTACTTC. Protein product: CASSLGYGTGAYEQYF.

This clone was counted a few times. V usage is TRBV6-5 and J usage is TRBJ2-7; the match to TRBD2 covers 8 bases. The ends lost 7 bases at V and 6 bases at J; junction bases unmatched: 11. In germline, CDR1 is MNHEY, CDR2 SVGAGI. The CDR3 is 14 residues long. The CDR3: CASNTRAGAIEQYF. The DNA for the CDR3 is TGTGCCAGCAATACTAGAGCGGGGGCAATCGAGCAGTACTTC.

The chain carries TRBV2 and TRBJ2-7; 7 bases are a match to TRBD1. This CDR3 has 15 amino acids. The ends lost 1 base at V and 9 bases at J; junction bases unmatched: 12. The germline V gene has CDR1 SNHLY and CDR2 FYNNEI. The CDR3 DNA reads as TGTGCCAGCAGTGAAGGACAGGGCTCGCTCTTCGGGCAGTACTTC. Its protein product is CASSEGQGSLFGQYF.